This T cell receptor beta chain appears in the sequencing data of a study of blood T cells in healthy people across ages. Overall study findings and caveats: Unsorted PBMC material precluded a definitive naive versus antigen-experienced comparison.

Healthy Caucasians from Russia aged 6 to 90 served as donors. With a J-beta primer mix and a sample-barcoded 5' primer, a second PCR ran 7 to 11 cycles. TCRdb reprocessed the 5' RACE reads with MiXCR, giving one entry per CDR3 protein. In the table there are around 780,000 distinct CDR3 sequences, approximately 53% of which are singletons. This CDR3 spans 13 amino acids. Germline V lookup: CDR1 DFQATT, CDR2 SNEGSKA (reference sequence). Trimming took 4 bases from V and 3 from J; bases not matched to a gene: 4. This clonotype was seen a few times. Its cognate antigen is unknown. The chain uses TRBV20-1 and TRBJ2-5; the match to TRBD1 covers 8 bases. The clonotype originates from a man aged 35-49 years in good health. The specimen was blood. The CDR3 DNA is TGCAGTGCTACCGAGGACAGGGAAGAGACCCAGTACTTC. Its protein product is CSATEDREETQYF.